The rows below give T cell receptor beta chains drawn from one sample of a study of blood T cell repertoires in COVID-19. Method: immunoSEQ multiplex PCR; TCRdb's copy keeps in-frame clones and lacks some. Seen here are roughly 270,000 clones, 65% to 90% observed once, and the top ten hold around 5.5%. Sequences were obtained from peripheral blood. The receptors were sampled from a man between 50 and 59 years old with active or convalescent COVID-19. Each CDR3 is given with its conserved first and last residue. Fields, in order: CDR3 DNA, CDR3 protein, clone size, J gene, D gene, V gene. D genes are given only for firm matches. The size entry is marked missing in some rows and otherwise reads once, few, many or a size class.

CDR3 DNA: TGTGCCAGCAGCAAAAGGGGGGCTAGCGGGAGTCCGACGATCTCTAGCACAGATACGCAGTATTTT
CDR3 protein: CASSKRGASGSPTISSTDTQYF
clone size: once
J gene: TRBJ2-3
D gene: .
V gene: TRBV21-1

CDR3 DNA: TGTGCCAGCAGCTCGGGGACTAGTTTAGCAGATACGCAGTATTTT
CDR3 protein: CASSSGTSLADTQYF
clone size: .
J gene: TRBJ2-3
D gene: TRBD2
V gene: TRBV7-6

CDR3 DNA: TGTGCCAGCACCCTACGAGGGACAGTAGATTTT
CDR3 protein: CASTLRGTVDF
clone size: .
J gene: TRBJ1-5
D gene: TRBD1
V gene: TRBV28

CDR3 DNA: TGTGCCATCAGTGGGGCCCCCTTAAGCGGTAACAATGAGCAGTTCTTC
CDR3 protein: CAISGAPLSGNNEQFF
clone size: .
J gene: TRBJ2-1
D gene: .
V gene: TRBV10-3

CDR3 DNA: TGTGCCTCCTCGGGGAGGGGCGACGGCACAGATACGCAGTATTTT
CDR3 protein: CASSGRGDGTDTQYF
clone size: .
J gene: TRBJ2-3
D gene: TRBD2
V gene: TRBV19

CDR3 DNA: TGTGCCAGCAGCCAAGGGTGGTTCGGGGGGCCCTCTAACTATGGCTACACCTTC
CDR3 protein: CASSQGWFGGPSNYGYTF
clone size: once
J gene: TRBJ1-2
D gene: .
V gene: TRBV3-1/TRBV3-2

CDR3 DNA: TGTGCCAGCAGCGAGTCCACATTGGCCAATGAGCAGTTCTTC
CDR3 protein: CASSESTLANEQFF
clone size: .
J gene: TRBJ2-1
D gene: .
V gene: TRBV9

CDR3 DNA: TGTGCCAGCAGCCACGGTGGGGGGTACGAGCAGTACTTC
CDR3 protein: CASSHGGGYEQYF
clone size: .
J gene: TRBJ2-7
D gene: .
V gene: TRBV4-2

CDR3 DNA: TGCAGCGCAACGACAGGGAGGAACACTGAAGCTTTCTTT
CDR3 protein: CSATTGRNTEAFF
clone size: .
J gene: TRBJ1-1
D gene: TRBD1
V gene: TRBV29-1

CDR3 DNA: TGTGCCAGCAGCTTGGGCGGGAGGAGGAGGAATGAGCAGTTCTTC
CDR3 protein: CASSLGGRRRNEQFF
clone size: .
J gene: TRBJ2-1
D gene: TRBD2
V gene: TRBV5-6

CDR3 DNA: TGCGCCAGCAGCCTTCGGACAGGGACAAACTATGGCTACACCTTC
CDR3 protein: CASSLRTGTNYGYTF
clone size: .
J gene: TRBJ1-2
D gene: TRBD1
V gene: TRBV4-1

CDR3 DNA: TGTGCCAGCAGCTTGTTAGGGGGCCCCACCTACGAGCAGTACTTC
CDR3 protein: CASSLLGGPTYEQYF
clone size: .
J gene: TRBJ2-7
D gene: TRBD1
V gene: TRBV5-6

CDR3 DNA: TGTGCCAGCAGGACTAGCGGTCGGGGGATCGGTACGCAGTATTTT
CDR3 protein: CASRTSGRGIGTQYF
clone size: .
J gene: TRBJ2-3
D gene: TRBD2
V gene: TRBV25-1

CDR3 DNA: TGTGCCAGCAGCTTAAGCAGGGGGCCCTCCGGGGGGAATGAGCAGTTCTTC
CDR3 protein: CASSLSRGPSGGNEQFF
clone size: .
J gene: TRBJ2-1
D gene: .
V gene: TRBV7-3

CDR3 DNA: TGTGCCAGCAGCCAAGATCTCTATCCCCCTGGAGGGGTGGCAGATACGCAGTATTTT
CDR3 protein: CASSQDLYPPGGVADTQYF
clone size: .
J gene: TRBJ2-3
D gene: .
V gene: TRBV4-2

CDR3 DNA: TGTGCCAGCAGTTCCCGTTCCGGGACTAGTCCCTACGAGCAGTACTTC
CDR3 protein: CASSSRSGTSPYEQYF
clone size: .
J gene: TRBJ2-7
D gene: TRBD2
V gene: TRBV28

CDR3 DNA: TGTGCCAGCAGCCCCCGGGTGACAGGGGCGAATTCACCCCTCCACTTT
CDR3 protein: CASSPRVTGANSPLHF
clone size: .
J gene: TRBJ1-6
D gene: TRBD1
V gene: TRBV7-2

CDR3 DNA: TGTGCCAGCAGCTCTACAGCGGGAGCGGGGGAAGAGCAGTACTTC
CDR3 protein: CASSSTAGAGEEQYF
clone size: .
J gene: TRBJ2-7
D gene: TRBD2
V gene: TRBV5-5

CDR3 DNA: TGTGCCAGCAAAAAGGAGTTAAGGGAGACCCAGTACTTC
CDR3 protein: CASKKELRETQYF
clone size: .
J gene: TRBJ2-5
D gene: .
V gene: TRBV6-5

CDR3 DNA: TGCGCCAGCAGCCCGACGGGACAGGGGGCTAGTTTCACTGAAGCTTTCTTT
CDR3 protein: CASSPTGQGASFTEAFF
clone size: .
J gene: TRBJ1-1
D gene: TRBD1
V gene: TRBV5-1

CDR3 DNA: TGCGCCAGCAGCCGCGAGGGTTACTACGAGCAGTACTTC
CDR3 protein: CASSREGYYEQYF
clone size: .
J gene: TRBJ2-7
D gene: .
V gene: TRBV5-1

CDR3 DNA: TGTGCCAGCGGAGGGAGGACTAATGAAAAACTGTTTTTT
CDR3 protein: CASGGRTNEKLFF
clone size: few
J gene: TRBJ1-4
D gene: .
V gene: TRBV3-1/TRBV3-2

CDR3 DNA: TGCAGCGCCCGTGGCCCAGGGGGCTCTTCCACTGAAGCTTTCTTT
CDR3 protein: CSARGPGGSSTEAFF
clone size: .
J gene: TRBJ1-1
D gene: TRBD1
V gene: TRBV29-1

CDR3 DNA: TGTGCCTGGGGCGGACAGCCTTACTTGGGGGGCTACACCTTC
CDR3 protein: CAWGGQPYLGGYTF
clone size: .
J gene: TRBJ1-2
D gene: .
V gene: TRBV30

CDR3 DNA: TGTGCCAGCAGCCAAGCCCGGGAGTTAAACACTGAAGCTTTCTTT
CDR3 protein: CASSQARELNTEAFF
clone size: .
J gene: TRBJ1-1
D gene: .
V gene: TRBV3-1/TRBV3-2

CDR3 DNA: TGCGCCAGCAGGACAGGGGCGATGAACACTGAAGCTTTCTTT
CDR3 protein: CASRTGAMNTEAFF
clone size: once
J gene: TRBJ1-1
D gene: TRBD1
V gene: TRBV4-1

CDR3 DNA: TGTGCCAGCTCTACAGGGGGCAACTATGGCTACACCTTC
CDR3 protein: CASSTGGNYGYTF
clone size: .
J gene: TRBJ1-2
D gene: TRBD1
V gene: TRBV7-9

CDR3 DNA: TGTGCTAGTGGTTTGGAGAGACTAAGCACCGGGGAGCTGTTTTTT
CDR3 protein: CASGLERLSTGELFF
clone size: .
J gene: TRBJ2-2
D gene: .
V gene: TRBV12-5

CDR3 DNA: TGTGCCAGTAGTCGGCGCGGGAGGGCCACAGATACGCAGTATTTT
CDR3 protein: CASSRRGRATDTQYF
clone size: few
J gene: TRBJ2-3
D gene: TRBD2
V gene: TRBV19

CDR3 DNA: TGTGCCTGGAGTGCCCACAGAGTGGGGGAGGCGGAGCAGTACTTC
CDR3 protein: CAWSAHRVGEAEQYF
clone size: .
J gene: TRBJ2-7
D gene: .
V gene: TRBV30

CDR3 DNA: TGTGCCAGCAGCCTTGGACTAGCAGGGGAGACCCAGTACTTC
CDR3 protein: CASSLGLAGETQYF
clone size: .
J gene: TRBJ2-5
D gene: TRBD2
V gene: TRBV11-2

CDR3 DNA: TGTGCCAGCAGCACATCAGGGGGATCTAACTATGGCTACACCTTC
CDR3 protein: CASSTSGGSNYGYTF
clone size: few
J gene: TRBJ1-2
D gene: TRBD1
V gene: TRBV7-9

CDR3 DNA: TGTGCCAGCAGTTTTAGTTCGAGAAACTATGGCTACACCTTC
CDR3 protein: CASSFSSRNYGYTF
clone size: .
J gene: TRBJ1-2
D gene: .
V gene: TRBV27

CDR3 DNA: TGTGCCAGCAGCCAAGACGGGAGGGCCCAGTACTTC
CDR3 protein: CASSQDGRAQYF
clone size: once
J gene: TRBJ2-5
D gene: TRBD2
V gene: TRBV6-5